The clone carrying this T cell receptor (beta chain) was seen a handful of times. This entry is derived from a study of T-cell reconstitution after alpha-beta-depleted transplantation in children. The CDR3 sequence is 15 residues long. V dropped 6 bases and J dropped 4 bases, with 18 bases sitting between them. Unique molecular identifiers were incorporated into the prepared TCRbeta library. TCRdb re-derived calls from the PCR reads in MiXCR, one entry per CDR3 protein. In the table there are about 640,000 distinct CDR3 sequences, around a sixth of which are singletons. The V gene is TRBV12-3 or TRBV12-4, the J gene TRBJ1-2; D unresolved. The receptor's source is a human donor who donated a stem cell graft to a child with acute myeloid leukemia. This sample comprised PBMCs from the stem cell graft donor, obtained from the stem cell graft. CDR3 loop: CASSYKPGSPYGYTF. The DNA for the CDR3 is TGTGCCAGCAGCTATAAGCCGGGGAGCCCCTATGGCTACACCTTC.